Below, 10 T cell receptor beta chains from the same sample are listed, as sequenced in a study of cytomegalovirus exposure and HLA in healthy donors. Use of 60 Vbeta and 13 Jbeta primers characterized the PCR. Repertoires were generated with immunoSEQ multiplex PCR, while TCRdb's copy carries only in-frame clones and drops some. This sample carries over 100,000 clones, with less than 2% going to the ten biggest clones. The specimen sequenced was PBMCs. The receptors stem from a man aged 18 to 30 in good health and CMV-seronegative.

The chain is built from TRBV5-1 and TRBJ2-7; 7 nucleotides align to TRBD2. V was clipped by 5 bases and J by 0 bases; unmatched bases: 8. The CDR3 contains 15 residues. The germline V gene has CDR1 SGHRS and CDR2 YFSETQ. The CDR3 sequence: CASRVPGGSSYEQYF. The CDR3 region has the DNA TGCGCCAGCAGAGTTCCCGGCGGGAGCTCCTACGAGCAGTACTTC.

The V call is TRBV4-1, the J call TRBJ2-2; 7 nucleotides agree with TRBD1. CDR1 and CDR2 from the germline V gene are MGHRA and YSYEKL. The V segment lost 3 bases and the J segment 4 bases; nucleotides outside the gene matches: 8. The CDR3 is made up of 16 amino acids. DNA for the CDR3: TGCGCCAGCAGCCATTTTCTCGGACAGGCCACCGGGGAGCTGTTTTTT. Translating gives CASSHFLGQATGELFF.

In the case of this clone: The junction shows a germline mismatch at one end, possibly a read error. The chain employs TRBV19 and TRBJ1-1; no definite D call. The CDR3 covers 12 residues. Germline CDR1 is LNHDA and CDR2 is SQIVND (reference sequence). This CDR3 reads CASSILAGEVLF. The CDR3, as DNA: TGTGCCAGTAGTATTTTAGCCGGGGAGGTTCTCTTT.

This sequence joins TRBV7-8 and TRBJ2-7; 10 bases align to TRBD1. Germline V gene data show CDR1 as SGHVS and CDR2 as FQNEAQ. V shed 4 bases and J 6 bases; nucleotides not matched to a gene: 15. The length of the CDR3 is 17 residues. This chain's CDR3 is CASSYGTGAGGSREQYF. Written as DNA, the CDR3 is TGTGCCAGCAGCTATGGGACAGGGGCCGGCGGGTCTCGCGAGCAGTACTTC.

The rearrangement joins TRBV9 to TRBJ2-3; D might be TRBD2 (6 bases). The CDR3 totals 11 residues. V lost 2 bases, J lost 11 bases, and 9 bases lay in between. The V gene's germline CDR1 is SGDLS and CDR2 YYNGEE. DNA for the CDR3: TGTGCCAGCAGCGTTACGGAGGGGCAGTATTTT. Translation gives CASSVTEGQYF.

The chain recombines TRBV5-1 with TRBJ1-2, with 11 bases matching TRBD1. V lost 4 bases and J lost 8; bases outside the gene matches: 7. Per germline, CDR1 SGHRS and CDR2 YFSETQ. The CDR3 sequence is 14 residues long. The CDR3, as DNA: TGCGCCAGCAGCCCCGGACAGGGGGCGGAGGGCTACACCTTC. Translation: CASSPGQGAEGYTF.

The DNA for the CDR3 is TGTGCCAGCACCCCAGCCGGGACAGGGAGAAACTATGGCTACACCTTC. Protein product: CASTPAGTGRNYGYTF. The V call is TRBV7-2, the J call TRBJ1-2, with 9 bases that match TRBD1. Per the germline V gene, CDR1 is SGHTA and CDR2 is FQGNSA. V trimming: 7 bases; J trimming: 2 bases; junction bases outside the gene matches: 11. This CDR3 has 16 amino acids.

This chain uses TRBV5-4 with TRBJ2-5; 7 positions match TRBD2. Germline CDR1 is SGHNT and CDR2 is YYREEE (reference sequence). CDR3 length: 14 amino acids. V trimming: 4 bases; J trimming: 4 bases; junction bases outside the gene matches: 7. Here the CDR3 DNA reads TGTGCCAGCAGCCCCCTCCCGGGGGGAGAGACCCAGTACTTC. The encoded protein is CASSPLPGGETQYF. Variable domain in full (rest from reference TRBV5-4 and TRBJ2-5): ETGVTQSPTHLIKTRGQQVTLRCSSQSGHNTVSWYQQALGQGPQFIFQYYREEENGRGNFPPRFSGLQFPNYSSELNVNALELDDSALYLCASSPLPGGETQYFGPGTRLLVL.

The chain is built from TRBV4-1 and TRBJ2-5; D unclear. Germline V lookup: CDR1 MGHRA, CDR2 YSYEKL. This CDR3 is 12 amino acids long. The ends were cut back, 3 bases at V and 3 bases at J, with 5 bases in the middle. Written as DNA, the CDR3 is TGCGCCAGCAGCCACCCCGAAGAGACCCAGTACTTC. It codes for CASSHPEETQYF.

The chain couples TRBV9 to TRBJ2-7, with D maybe TRBD1 (6 bases). V was trimmed by 7 bases and J by 5 bases, leaving 13 bases between them. The CDR3 has 12 amino acids. Germline CDR1 is SGDLS and CDR2 is YYNGEE. The CDR3 spells CASGSTGNEQYF. The CDR3 DNA follows: TGTGCCAGCGGTTCTACAGGGAACGAGCAGTACTTC.